This T cell receptor beta chain was identified in a study of blood T cells in healthy people across ages. Study context: Template switching captured about one barcoded beta molecule per two T cells.

Study-level results: The long-lived group displayed more naive CD4+ cells, plus higher diversity, than the aged donors did. For the donors, CMV status was unknown and possibly confounded expanded clonotype changes. Observed TCR beta diversity per million T cells went down as age went up. This fall followed a roughly linear course with age.

Primed by a sample-barcoded 5' primer and a J-beta primer mix, a second PCR proceeded for roughly 7 to 11 cycles. MiXCR was run by TCRdb on the 5' RACE reads, yielding one entry per CDR3 protein. The data contain about 580,000 distinct CDR3 sequences, around 48% of them singletons. Trimming stripped 4 bases from V and 4 bases from J, with 9 bases between. Germline CDR1 SGHRS, CDR2 YFSETQ. CDR3 length equals 13 residues. This clonotype has more than one count but fewer than ten. Its antigen is not known. The sequencing sample was made of blood. This TCR derives from an older man in good health. V usage is TRBV5-1 and J usage is TRBJ2-1; D gene unclear. CDR3 region: CASSRSQYNEQFF. The CDR3 DNA reads TGCGCCAGCAGCCGAAGCCAGTACAATGAGCAGTTCTTC.